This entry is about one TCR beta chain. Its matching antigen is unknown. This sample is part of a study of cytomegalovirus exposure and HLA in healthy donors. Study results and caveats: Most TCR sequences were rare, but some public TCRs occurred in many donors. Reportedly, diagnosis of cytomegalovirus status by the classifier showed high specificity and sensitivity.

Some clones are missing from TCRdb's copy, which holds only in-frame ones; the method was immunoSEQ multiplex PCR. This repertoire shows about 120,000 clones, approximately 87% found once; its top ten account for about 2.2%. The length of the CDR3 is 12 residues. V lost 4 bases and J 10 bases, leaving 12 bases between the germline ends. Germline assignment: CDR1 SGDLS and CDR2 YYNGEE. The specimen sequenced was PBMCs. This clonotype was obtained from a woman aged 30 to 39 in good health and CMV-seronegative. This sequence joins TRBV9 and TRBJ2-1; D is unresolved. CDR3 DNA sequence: TGTGCCAGCAGCCCAATAAACAGCGAGCAGTTCTTC. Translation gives CASSPINSEQFF. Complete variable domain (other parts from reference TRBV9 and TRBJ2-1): DSGVTQTPKHLITATGQRVTLRCSPRSGDLSVYWYQQSLDQGLQFLIQYYNGEERAKGNILERFSAQQFPDLHSELNLSSLELGDSALYFCASSPINSEQFFGPGTRLTVL.